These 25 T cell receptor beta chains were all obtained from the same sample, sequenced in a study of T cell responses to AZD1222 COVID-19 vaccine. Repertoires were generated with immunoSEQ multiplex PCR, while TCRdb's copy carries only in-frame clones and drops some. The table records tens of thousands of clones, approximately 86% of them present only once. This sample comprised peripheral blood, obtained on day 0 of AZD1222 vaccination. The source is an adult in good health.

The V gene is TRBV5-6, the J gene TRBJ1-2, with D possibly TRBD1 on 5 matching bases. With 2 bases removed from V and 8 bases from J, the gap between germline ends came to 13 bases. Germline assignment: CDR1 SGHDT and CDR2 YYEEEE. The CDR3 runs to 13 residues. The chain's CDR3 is CASSFWGSGGYTF. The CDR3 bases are TGTGCCAGCAGCTTTTGGGGCTCCGGGGGCTACACCTTC.

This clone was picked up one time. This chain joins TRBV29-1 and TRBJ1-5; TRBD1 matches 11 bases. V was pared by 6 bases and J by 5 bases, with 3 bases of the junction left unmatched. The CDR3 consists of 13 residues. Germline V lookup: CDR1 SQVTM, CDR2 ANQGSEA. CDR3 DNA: TGCAGCGTGGGACAGGGGGGAGATCAGCCCCAGCATTTT. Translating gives CSVGQGGDQPQHF.

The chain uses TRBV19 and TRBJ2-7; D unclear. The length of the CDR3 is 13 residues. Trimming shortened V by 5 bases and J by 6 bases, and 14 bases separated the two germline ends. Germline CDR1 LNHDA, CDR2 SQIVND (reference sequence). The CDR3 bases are TGTGCCAGTAGTTCTACGGACGGTGGCGAGCAGTACTTC. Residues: CASSSTDGGEQYF.

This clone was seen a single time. This CDR3 reads CAISEPAQAGGYTF. The DNA of the CDR3 is TGTGCCATCAGTGAGCCCGCCCAGGCAGGTGGCTACACCTTC. V and J are TRBV10-3 and TRBJ1-2; D gene ambiguous. Germline V lookup: CDR1 ENHRY, CDR2 SYGVKD. The CDR3 totals 14 residues. Trimming took off 2 bases at V and 7 bases at J, with 14 bases between the two ends.

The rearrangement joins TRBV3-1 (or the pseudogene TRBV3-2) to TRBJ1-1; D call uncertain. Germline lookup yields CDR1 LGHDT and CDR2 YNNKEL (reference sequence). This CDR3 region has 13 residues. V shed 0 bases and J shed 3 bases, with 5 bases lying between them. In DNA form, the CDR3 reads TGTGCCAGCAGCCAAGATTGGGACACTGAAGCTTTCTTT. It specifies CASSQDWDTEAFF.

Here the CDR3 reads CASTSGQLSTYEQYF. In DNA form, the CDR3 reads TGTGCCAGCACCTCGGGACAGCTATCGACCTACGAGCAGTACTTC. The chain employs TRBV19 and TRBJ2-7, with 7 bases identical to TRBD1. Trimming took 9 bases from V and 2 from J; bases not matched to a gene: 13. CDR1 and CDR2 (germline): LNHDA, SQIVND (reference sequence). The CDR3 length is 15 residues.

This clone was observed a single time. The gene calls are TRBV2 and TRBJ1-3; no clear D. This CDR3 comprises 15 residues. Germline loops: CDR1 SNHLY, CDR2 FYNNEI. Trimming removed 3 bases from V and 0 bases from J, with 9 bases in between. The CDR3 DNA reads TGTGCCAGCAGTGAGTCAGTCGTCTCTGGAAACACCATATATTTT. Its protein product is CASSESVVSGNTIYF.

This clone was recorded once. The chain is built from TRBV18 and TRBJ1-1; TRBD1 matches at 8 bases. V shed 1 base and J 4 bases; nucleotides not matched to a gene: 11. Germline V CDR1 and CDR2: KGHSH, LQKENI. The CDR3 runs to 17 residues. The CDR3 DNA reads TGTGCCAGCTCACCACGACAGGGGTGGGTGGCGGGCACTGAAGCTTTCTTT. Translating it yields CASSPRQGWVAGTEAFF.

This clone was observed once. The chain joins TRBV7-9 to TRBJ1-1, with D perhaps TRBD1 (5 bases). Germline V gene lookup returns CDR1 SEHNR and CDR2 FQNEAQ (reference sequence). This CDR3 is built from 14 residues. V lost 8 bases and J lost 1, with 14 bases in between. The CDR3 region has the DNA TGTGCCAGCGGAACGGGACGTCCGAACACTGAAGCTTTCTTT. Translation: CASGTGRPNTEAFF.

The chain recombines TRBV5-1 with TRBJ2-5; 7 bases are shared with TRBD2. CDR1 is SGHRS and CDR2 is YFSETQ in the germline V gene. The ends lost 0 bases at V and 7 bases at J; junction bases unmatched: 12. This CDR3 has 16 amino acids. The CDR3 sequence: CASSLDTGTTLGTQYF. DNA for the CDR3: TGCGCCAGCAGCTTGGACACCGGGACTACCTTGGGGACCCAGTACTTC. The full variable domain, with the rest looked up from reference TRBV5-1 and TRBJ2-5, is KAGVTQTPRYLIKTRGQQVTLSCSPISGHRSVSWYQQTPGQGLQFLFEYFSETQRNKGNFPGRFSGRQFSNSRSEMNVSTLELGDSALYLCASSLDTGTTLGTQYFGPGTRLLVL.

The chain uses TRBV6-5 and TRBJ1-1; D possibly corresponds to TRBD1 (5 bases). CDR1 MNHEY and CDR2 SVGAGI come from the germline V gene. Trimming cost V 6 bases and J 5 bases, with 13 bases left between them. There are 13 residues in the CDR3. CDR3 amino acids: CASRPPGGTEAFF. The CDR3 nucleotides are TGTGCCAGCAGACCCCCGGGGGGGACTGAAGCTTTCTTT.

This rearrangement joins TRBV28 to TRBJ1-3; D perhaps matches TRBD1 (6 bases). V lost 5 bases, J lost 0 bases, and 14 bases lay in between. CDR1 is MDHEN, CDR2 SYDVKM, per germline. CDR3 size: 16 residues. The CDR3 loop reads CASSTTGQGSGNTIYF. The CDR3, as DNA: TGTGCCAGCAGTACCACGGGACAAGGCTCTGGAAACACCATATATTTT. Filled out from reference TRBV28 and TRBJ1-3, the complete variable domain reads DVKVTQSSRYLVKRTGEKVFLECVQDMDHENMFWYRQDPGLGLRLIYFSYDVKMKEKGDIPEGYSVSREKKERFSLILESASTNQTSMYLCASSTTGQGSGNTIYFGEGSWLTVV.

CDR3 protein: CASSLGLAGPYEQYF. In DNA form, the CDR3 reads TGTGCCAGCAGCTTAGGCCTAGCGGGCCCCTACGAGCAGTACTTC. The chain joins TRBV13 to TRBJ2-7, with TRBD2 matching over 8 bases. The germline gives CDR1 PRHDT, CDR2 FYEKMQ (reference sequence). Trimming cost V 0 bases and J 2 bases; bases outside gene matches: 3. This CDR3 region has 15 residues.

The CDR3 DNA follows: TGTGCCAGCAGTTCTATGGACAGGGGGGGCACTGAAGCTTTCTTT. This translates into CASSSMDRGGTEAFF. The genes are TRBV11-2 and TRBJ1-1, with 10 bases identical to TRBD1. Germline assignment: CDR1 SGHAT and CDR2 FQNNGV. Germline trimming cut 6 bases from V and 4 bases from J; bases unmatched to any gene: 8. The CDR3 sequence is 15 residues long. The whole variable domain, filled in from reference TRBV11-2 and TRBJ1-1, reads EAGVAQSPRYKIIEKRQSVAFWCNPISGHATLYWYQQILGQGPKLLIQFQNNGVVDDSQLPKDRFSAERLKGVDSTLKIQPAKLEDSAVYLCASSSMDRGGTEAFFGQGTRLTVV.

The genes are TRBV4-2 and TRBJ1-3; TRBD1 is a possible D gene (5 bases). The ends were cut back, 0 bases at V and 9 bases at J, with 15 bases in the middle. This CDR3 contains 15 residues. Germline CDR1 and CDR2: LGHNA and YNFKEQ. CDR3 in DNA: TGTGCCAGCAGCCAAGATGAAAGTGTTGGGGGCACCATATATTTT. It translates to CASSQDESVGGTIYF.

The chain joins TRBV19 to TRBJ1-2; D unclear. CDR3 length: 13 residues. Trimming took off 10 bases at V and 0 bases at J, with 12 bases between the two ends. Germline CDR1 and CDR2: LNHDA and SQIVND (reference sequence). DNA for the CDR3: TGTGCCACTCGAGGGATTACTAACTATGGCTACACCTTC. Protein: CATRGITNYGYTF.

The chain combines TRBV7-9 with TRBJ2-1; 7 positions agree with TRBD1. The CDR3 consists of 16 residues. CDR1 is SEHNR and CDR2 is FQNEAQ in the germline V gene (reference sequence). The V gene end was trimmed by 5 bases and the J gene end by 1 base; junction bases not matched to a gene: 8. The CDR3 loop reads CASSPRQGRSYNEQFF. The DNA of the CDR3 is TGTGCCAGCAGCCCCCGACAGGGCCGGTCCTACAATGAGCAGTTCTTC. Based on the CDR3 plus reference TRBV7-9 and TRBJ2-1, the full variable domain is DTGVSQNPRHKITKRGQNVTFRCDPISEHNRLYWYRQTLGQGPEFLTYFQNEAQLEKSRLLSDRFSAERPKGSFSTLEIQRTEQGDSAMYLCASSPRQGRSYNEQFFGPGTRLTVL.

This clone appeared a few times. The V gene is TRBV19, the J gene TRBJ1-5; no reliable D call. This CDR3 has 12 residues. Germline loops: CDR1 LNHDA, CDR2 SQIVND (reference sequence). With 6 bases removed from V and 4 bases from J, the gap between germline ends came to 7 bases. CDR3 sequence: CASRPPNQPQHF. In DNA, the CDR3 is TGTGCCAGTAGGCCACCTAATCAGCCCCAGCATTTT.

CDR3 sequence (DNA): TGCGCCAGCAGCTTGGCGGTGATGTCCTTGGCCGGGTTAGATACGCAGTATTTT. As protein: CASSLAVMSLAGLDTQYF. The V call is TRBV5-1, the J call TRBJ2-3; the D is unclear. Germline CDR1 reads SGHRS; CDR2 reads YFSETQ. This CDR3 has 18 amino acids. Trimming stripped 0 bases from V and 5 bases from J, with 22 bases between.

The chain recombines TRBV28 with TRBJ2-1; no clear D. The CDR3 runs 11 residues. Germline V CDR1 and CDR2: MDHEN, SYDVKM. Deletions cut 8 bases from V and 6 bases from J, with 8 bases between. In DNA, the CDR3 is TGTGCCAGCGGATTGAGCAATGAGCAGTTCTTC. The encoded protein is CASGLSNEQFF.

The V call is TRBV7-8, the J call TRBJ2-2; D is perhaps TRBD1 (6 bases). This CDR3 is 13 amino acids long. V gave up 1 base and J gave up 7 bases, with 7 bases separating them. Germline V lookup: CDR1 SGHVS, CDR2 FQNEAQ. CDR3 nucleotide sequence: TGTGCCAGCAGCTTAGTAGGGGGCGGGGAGCTGTTTTTT. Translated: CASSLVGGGELFF.

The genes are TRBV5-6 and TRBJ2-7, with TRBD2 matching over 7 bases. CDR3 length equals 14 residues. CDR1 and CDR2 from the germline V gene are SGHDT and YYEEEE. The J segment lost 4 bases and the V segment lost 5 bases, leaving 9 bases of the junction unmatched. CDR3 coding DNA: TGTGCCAGCAGGACGTTTGGCGGGAGTTACGAGCAGTACTTC. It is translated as CASRTFGGSYEQYF. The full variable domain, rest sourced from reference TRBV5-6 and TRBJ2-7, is DAGVTQSPTHLIKTRGQQVTLRCSPKSGHDTVSWYQQALGQGPQFIFQYYEEEERQRGNFPDRFSGHQFPNYSSELNVNALLLGDSALYLCASRTFGGSYEQYFGPGTRLTVT.

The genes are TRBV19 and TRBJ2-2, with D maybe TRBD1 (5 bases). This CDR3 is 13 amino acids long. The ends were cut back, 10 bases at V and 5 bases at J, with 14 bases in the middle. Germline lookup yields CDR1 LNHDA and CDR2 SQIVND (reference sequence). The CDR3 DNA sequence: TGTGCCAACCCACCAGGGTTTACCGGGGAGCTGTTTTTT. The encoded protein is CANPPGFTGELFF.

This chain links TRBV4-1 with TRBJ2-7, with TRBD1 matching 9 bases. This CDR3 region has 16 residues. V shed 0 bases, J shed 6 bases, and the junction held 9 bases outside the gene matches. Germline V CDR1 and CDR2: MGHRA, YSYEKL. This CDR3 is CASSQEWGQGGREQYF. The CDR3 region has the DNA TGCGCCAGCAGCCAAGAGTGGGGACAGGGCGGTCGCGAGCAGTACTTC.

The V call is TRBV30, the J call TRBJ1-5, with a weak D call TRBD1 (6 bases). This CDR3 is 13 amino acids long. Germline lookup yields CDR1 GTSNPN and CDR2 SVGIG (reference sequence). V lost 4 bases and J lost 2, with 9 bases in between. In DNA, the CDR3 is TGTGCCTGGAACAGGGTCCGCAATCAGCCCCAGCATTTT. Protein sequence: CAWNRVRNQPQHF.